This T cell receptor beta chain was sequenced in a study of monozygotic twins with inflammatory bowel disease. TCRdb reprocessed the 5' RACE reads, with one entry per CDR3 protein and no DNA. Recorded for this sample: about 150,000 distinct CDR3 sequences. This CDR3 comprises 14 residues. Germline lookup yields CDR1 SGHTA and CDR2 FQGTGA. Sequences were obtained from blood. This sequence was found in a human donor with ulcerative colitis or Crohn's disease, or a healthy co-twin of an affected twin (not recorded which). The rearrangement uses TRBV7-3 and TRBJ2-2. The CDR3 sequence: CASSSTVNGGELFF. The complete variable domain, with remaining parts taken from reference TRBV7-3 and TRBJ2-2, reads GAGVSQTPSNKVTEKGKYVELRCDPISGHTALYWYRQSLGQGPEFLIYFQGTGAADDSGLPNDRFFAVRPEGSVSTLKIQRTERGDSAVYLCASSSTVNGGELFFGEGSRLTVL.